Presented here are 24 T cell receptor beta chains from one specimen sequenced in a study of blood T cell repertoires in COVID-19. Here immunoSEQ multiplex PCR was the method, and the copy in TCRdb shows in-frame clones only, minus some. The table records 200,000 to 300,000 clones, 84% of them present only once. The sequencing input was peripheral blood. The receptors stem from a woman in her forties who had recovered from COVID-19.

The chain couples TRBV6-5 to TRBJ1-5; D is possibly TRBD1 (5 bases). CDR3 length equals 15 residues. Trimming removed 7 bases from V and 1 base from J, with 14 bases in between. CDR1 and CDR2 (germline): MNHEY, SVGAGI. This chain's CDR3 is CASKERGLSNQPQHF. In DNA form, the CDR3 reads TGTGCCAGCAAGGAAAGGGGCCTGAGCAATCAGCCCCAGCATTTT.

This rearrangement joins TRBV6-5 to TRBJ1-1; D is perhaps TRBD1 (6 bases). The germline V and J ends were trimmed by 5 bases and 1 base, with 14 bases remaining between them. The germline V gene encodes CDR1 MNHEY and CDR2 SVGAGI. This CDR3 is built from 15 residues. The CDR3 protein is CASSKNPGQNTEAFF. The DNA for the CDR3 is TGTGCCAGCAGTAAGAATCCGGGACAGAACACTGAAGCTTTCTTT.

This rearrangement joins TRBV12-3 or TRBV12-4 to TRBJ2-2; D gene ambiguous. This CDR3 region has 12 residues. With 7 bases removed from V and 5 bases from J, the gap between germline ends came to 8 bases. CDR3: CASNRRTGELFF. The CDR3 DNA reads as TGTGCCAGCAATCGTCGTACCGGGGAGCTGTTTTTT.

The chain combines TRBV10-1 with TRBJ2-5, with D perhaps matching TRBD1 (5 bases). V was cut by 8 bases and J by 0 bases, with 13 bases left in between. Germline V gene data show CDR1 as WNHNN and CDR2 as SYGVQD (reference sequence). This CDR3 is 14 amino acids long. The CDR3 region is CASRSYRYQETQYF. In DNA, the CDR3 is TGCGCCAGCCGAAGTTACAGGTACCAAGAGACCCAGTACTTC.

The CDR3 nucleotides read TGTGCCAGCAGCTTAGATCTTGACGCTGGGGCCTATGGCTACACCTTC. Its protein product is CASSLDLDAGAYGYTF. This sequence joins TRBV11-2 and TRBJ1-2; D might be TRBD1 (5 bases). The length of the CDR3 is 16 residues. CDR1 is SGHAT and CDR2 is FQNNGV in the germline V gene. Trimming removed 0 bases at V and 4 bases at J, with 15 bases between.

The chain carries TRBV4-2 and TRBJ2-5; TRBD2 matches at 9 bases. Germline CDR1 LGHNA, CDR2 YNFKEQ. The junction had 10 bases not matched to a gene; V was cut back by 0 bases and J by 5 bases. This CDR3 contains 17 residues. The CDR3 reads CASSQEGPAGGSETQYF. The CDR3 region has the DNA TGTGCCAGCAGCCAAGAGGGGCCAGCGGGGGGTAGCGAGACCCAGTACTTC.

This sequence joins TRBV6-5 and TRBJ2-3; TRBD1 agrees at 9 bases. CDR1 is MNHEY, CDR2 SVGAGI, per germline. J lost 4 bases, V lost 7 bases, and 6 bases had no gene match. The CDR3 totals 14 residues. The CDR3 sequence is CASKSTGGADTQYF. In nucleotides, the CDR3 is TGTGCCAGCAAAAGTACAGGGGGCGCAGATACGCAGTATTTT.

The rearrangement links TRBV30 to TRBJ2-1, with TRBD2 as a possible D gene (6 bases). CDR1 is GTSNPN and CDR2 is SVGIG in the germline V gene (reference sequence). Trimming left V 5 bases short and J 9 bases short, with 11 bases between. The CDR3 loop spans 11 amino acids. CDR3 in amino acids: CAWAASVEQFF. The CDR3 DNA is TGTGCCTGGGCCGCTAGCGTTGAGCAGTTCTTC.

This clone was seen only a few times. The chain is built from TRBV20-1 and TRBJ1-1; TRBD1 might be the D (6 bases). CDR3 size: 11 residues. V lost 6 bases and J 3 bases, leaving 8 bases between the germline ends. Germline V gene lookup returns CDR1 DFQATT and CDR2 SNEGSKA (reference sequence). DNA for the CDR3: TGCAGTGCATCAGGGGACACTGAAGCTTTCTTT. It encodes CSASGDTEAFF.

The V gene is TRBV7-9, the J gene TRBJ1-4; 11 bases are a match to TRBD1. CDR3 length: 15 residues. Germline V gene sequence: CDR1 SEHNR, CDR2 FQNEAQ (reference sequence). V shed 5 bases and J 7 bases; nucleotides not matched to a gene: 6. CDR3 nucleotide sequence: TGTGCCAGCAGCCCAAGGACAGGGGGCTCTGAAAAACTGTTTTTT. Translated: CASSPRTGGSEKLFF. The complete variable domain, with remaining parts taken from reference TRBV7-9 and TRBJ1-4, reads DTGVSQNPRHKITKRGQNVTFRCDPISEHNRLYWYRQTLGQGPEFLTYFQNEAQLEKSRLLSDRFSAERPKGSFSTLEIQRTEQGDSAMYLCASSPRTGGSEKLFFGSGTQLSVL.

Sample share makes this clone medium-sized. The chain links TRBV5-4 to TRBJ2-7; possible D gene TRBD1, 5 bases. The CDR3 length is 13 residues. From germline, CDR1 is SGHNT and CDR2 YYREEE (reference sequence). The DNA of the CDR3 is TGTGTGTCAGGGTGGCCGGGCTCCTACGAGCAGTACTTC. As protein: CVSGWPGSYEQYF.

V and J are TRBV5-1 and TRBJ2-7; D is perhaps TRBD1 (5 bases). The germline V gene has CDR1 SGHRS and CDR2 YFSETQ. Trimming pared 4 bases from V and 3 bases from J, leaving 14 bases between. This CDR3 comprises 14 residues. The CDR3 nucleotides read TGCGCCAGCAGCCCCGACAGTACGAACTACGAGCAGTACTTC. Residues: CASSPDSTNYEQYF.

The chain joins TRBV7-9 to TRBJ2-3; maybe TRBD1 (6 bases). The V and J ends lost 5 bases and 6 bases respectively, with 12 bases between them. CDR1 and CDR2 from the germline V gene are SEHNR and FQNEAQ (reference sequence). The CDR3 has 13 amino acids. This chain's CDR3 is CASSNSGVDTQYF. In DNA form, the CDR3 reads TGTGCCAGCAGCAACTCAGGGGTGGATACGCAGTATTTT.

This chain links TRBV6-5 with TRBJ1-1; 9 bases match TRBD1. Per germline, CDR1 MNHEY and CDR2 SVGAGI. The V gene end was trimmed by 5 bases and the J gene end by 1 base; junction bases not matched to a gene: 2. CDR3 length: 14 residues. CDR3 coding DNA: TGTGCCAGCAGTCTGACAGGGGGGAACACTGAAGCTTTCTTT. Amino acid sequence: CASSLTGGNTEAFF.

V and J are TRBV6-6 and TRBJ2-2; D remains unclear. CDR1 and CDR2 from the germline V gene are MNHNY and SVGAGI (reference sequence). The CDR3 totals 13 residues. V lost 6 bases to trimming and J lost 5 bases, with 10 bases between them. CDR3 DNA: TGTGCCAGCAGCCTCCGAGGAACCGGGGAGCTGTTTTTT. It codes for CASSLRGTGELFF.

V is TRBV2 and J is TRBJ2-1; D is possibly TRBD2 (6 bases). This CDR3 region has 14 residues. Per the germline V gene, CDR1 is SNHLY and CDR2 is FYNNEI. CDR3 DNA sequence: TGTGCGCTCACTAGGGACTTTAGAGGAGGTGAGCAGTTCTTC. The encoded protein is CALTRDFRGGEQFF.

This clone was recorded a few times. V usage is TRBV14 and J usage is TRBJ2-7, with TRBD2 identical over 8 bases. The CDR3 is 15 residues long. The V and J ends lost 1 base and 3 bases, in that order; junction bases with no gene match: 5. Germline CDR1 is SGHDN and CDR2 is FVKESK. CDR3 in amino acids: CASSQANSGVYEQYF. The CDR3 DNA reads TGTGCCAGCAGCCAAGCGAATAGCGGGGTCTACGAGCAGTACTTC. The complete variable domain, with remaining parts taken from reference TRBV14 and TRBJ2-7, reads EAGVTQFPSHSVIEKGQTVTLRCDPISGHDNLYWYRRVMGKEIKFLLHFVKESKQDESGMPNNRFLAERTGGTYSTLKVQPAELEDSGVYFCASSQANSGVYEQYFGPGTRLTVT.

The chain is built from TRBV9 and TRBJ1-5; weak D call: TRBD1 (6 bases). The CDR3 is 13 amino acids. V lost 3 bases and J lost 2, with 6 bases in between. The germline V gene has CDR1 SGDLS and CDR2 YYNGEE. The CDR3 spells CASSEGGNQPQHF. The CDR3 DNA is TGTGCCAGCAGCGAGGGGGGCAATCAGCCCCAGCATTTT. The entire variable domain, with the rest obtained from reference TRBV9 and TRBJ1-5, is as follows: DSGVTQTPKHLITATGQRVTLRCSPRSGDLSVYWYQQSLDQGLQFLIQYYNGEERAKGNILERFSAQQFPDLHSELNLSSLELGDSALYFCASSEGGNQPQHFGDGTRLSIL.

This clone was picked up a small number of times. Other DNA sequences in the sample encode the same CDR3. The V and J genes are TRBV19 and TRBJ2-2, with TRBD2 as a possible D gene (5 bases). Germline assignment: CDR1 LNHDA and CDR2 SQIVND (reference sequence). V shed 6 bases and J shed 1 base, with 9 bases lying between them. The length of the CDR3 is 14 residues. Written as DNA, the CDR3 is TGTGCCAGTAGGAGAGGACTGAACACCGGGGAGCTGTTTTTT. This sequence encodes CASRRGLNTGELFF.

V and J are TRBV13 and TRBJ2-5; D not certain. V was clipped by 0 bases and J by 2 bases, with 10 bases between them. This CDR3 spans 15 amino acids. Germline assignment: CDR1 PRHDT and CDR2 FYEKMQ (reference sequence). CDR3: CASSLGLGRQETQYF. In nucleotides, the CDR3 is TGTGCCAGCAGCTTAGGCCTGGGCCGTCAAGAGACCCAGTACTTC.

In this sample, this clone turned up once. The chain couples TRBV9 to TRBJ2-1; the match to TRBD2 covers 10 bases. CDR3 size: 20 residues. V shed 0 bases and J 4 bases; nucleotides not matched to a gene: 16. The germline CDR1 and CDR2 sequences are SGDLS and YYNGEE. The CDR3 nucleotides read TGTGCCAGCAGCGTAGGTGCTAGCGGGGGCCTTCGAAGATTTTACAATGAGCAGTTCTTC. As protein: CASSVGASGGLRRFYNEQFF.

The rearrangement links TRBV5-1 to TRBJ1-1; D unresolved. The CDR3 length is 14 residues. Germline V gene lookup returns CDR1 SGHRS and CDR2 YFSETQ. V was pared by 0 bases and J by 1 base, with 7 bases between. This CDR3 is CASSLDGQNTEAFF. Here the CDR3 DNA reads TGCGCCAGCAGCTTGGATGGGCAGAACACTGAAGCTTTCTTT.

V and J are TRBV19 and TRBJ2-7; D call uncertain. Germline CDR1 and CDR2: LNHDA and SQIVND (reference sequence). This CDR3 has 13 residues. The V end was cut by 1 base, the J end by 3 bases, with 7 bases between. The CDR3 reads CASSIGGFYEQYF. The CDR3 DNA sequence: TGTGCCAGTAGTATAGGCGGATTCTACGAGCAGTACTTC.

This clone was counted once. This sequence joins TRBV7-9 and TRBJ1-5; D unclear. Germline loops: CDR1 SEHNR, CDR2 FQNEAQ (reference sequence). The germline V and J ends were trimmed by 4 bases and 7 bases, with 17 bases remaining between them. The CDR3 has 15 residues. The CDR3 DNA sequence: TGTGCCAGCAGCTCGAGCTCGGAACCGGGGCAGCCCCAGCATTTT. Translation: CASSSSSEPGQPQHF.